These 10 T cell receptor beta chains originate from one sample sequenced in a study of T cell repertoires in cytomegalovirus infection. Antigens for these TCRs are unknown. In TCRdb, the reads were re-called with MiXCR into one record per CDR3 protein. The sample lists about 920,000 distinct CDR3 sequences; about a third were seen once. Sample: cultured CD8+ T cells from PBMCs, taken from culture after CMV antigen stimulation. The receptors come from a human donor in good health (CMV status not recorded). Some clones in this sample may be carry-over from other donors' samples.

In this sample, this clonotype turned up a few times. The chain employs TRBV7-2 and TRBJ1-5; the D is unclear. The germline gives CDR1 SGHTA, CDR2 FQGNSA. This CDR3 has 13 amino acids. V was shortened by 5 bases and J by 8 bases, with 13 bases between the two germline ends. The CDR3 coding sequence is TGTGCCAGCAGCCCCCCGGGGTTTGAGCCCCAGCATTTT. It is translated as CASSPPGFEPQHF. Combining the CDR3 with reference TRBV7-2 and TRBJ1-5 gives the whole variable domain GAGVSQSPSNKVTEKGKDVELRCDPISGHTALYWYRQSLGQGLEFLIYFQGNSAPDKSGLPSDRFSAERTGGSVSTLTIQRTQQEDSAVYLCASSPPGFEPQHFGDGTRLSIL.

The CDR3 DNA follows: TGTGCCAGCAGCCTAGACAGGGGCCCTGCAGTCGGGGAGCTGTTTTTT. It is translated as CASSLDRGPAVGELFF. The rearrangement joins TRBV7-8 to TRBJ2-2; 8 nucleotides match TRBD1. The CDR3 runs 16 residues. Looked up from germline, CDR1 is SGHVS and CDR2 is FQNEAQ. V trimming: 5 bases; J trimming: 7 bases; junction bases outside the gene matches: 12.

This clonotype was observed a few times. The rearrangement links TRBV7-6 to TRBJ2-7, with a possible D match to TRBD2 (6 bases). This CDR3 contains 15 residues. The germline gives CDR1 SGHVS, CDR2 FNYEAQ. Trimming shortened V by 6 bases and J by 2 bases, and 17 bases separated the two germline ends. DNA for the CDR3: TGTGCCAGCAGAACCCGCGGGACTTCGGCCTACGAGCAGTACTTC. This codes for CASRTRGTSAYEQYF.

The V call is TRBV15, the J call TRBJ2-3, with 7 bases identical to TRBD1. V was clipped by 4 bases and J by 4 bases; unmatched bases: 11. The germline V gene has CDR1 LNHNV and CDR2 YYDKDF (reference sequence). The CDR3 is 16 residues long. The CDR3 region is CATSTYDRAVADTQYF. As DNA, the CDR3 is TGTGCCACCAGCACCTATGACAGGGCCGTCGCAGATACGCAGTATTTT. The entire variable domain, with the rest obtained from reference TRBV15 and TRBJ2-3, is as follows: DAMVIQNPRYQVTQFGKPVTLSCSQTLNHNVMYWYQQKSSQAPKLLFHYYDKDFNNEADTPDNFQSRRPNTSFCFLDIRSPGLGDTAMYLCATSTYDRAVADTQYFGPGTRLTVL.

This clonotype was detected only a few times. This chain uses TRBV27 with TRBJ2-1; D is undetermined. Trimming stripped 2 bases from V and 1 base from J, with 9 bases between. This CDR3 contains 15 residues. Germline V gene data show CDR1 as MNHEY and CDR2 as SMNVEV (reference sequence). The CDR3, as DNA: TGTGCCAGCAGTTTAGAGCCTCATTCCTACAATGAGCAGTTCTTC. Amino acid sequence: CASSLEPHSYNEQFF.

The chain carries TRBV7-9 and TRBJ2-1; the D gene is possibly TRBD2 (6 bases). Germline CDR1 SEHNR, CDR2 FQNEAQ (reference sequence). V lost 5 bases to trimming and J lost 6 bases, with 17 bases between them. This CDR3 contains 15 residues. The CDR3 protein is CASSPGTRSANEQFF. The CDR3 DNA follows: TGTGCCAGCAGCCCTGGGACTCGTTCGGCCAATGAGCAGTTCTTC.

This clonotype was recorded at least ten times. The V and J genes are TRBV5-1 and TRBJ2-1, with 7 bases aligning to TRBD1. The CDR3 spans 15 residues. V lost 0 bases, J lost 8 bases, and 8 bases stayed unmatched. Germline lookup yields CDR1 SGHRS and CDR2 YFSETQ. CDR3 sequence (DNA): TGCGCCAGCAGCTTGGAACAGGGGAGTTGGGATGAGCAGTTCTTC. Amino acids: CASSLEQGSWDEQFF.

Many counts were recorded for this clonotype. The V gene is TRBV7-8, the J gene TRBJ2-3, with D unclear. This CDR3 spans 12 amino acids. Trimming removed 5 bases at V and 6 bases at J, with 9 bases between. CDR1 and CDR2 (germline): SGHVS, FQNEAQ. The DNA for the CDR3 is TGTGCCAGCAGCATCCGACTTGATACGCAGTATTTT. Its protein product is CASSIRLDTQYF.

As DNA, the CDR3 is TGTGCCAGCAGCCCCAGCAGGGGGCCTTACAATGAGCAGTTCTTC. Protein: CASSPSRGPYNEQFF. The chain has TRBV28 and TRBJ2-1; 8 nucleotides align to TRBD1. The CDR3 consists of 15 residues. V shed 6 bases and J 4 bases; nucleotides not matched to a gene: 8. The V gene's germline CDR1 is MDHEN and CDR2 SYDVKM.

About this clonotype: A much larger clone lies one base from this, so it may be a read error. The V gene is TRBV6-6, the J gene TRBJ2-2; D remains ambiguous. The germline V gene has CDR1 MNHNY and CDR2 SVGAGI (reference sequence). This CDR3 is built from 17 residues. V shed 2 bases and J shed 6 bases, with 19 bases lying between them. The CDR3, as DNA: TGTGCCAGCAGTTACGACTCCGGGTGGGCTCACGCCGGGGAGCTGTTTTTT. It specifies CASSYDSGWAHAGELFF.